Shown below are 14 T cell receptor beta chains from a single sample sequenced in a study of OX40 agonist ivuxolimab in advanced cancers. Clones were read by immunoSEQ multiplex PCR, and TCRdb kept only the in-frame ones, dropping some. The table records 95,000 to 100,000 clones, about four fifths of them present only once. This specimen consisted of CD4+ or CD8+ T cells sorted from blood, obtained in a trial of the OX40 agonist ivuxolimab. The source is an adult with an advanced solid tumor such as melanoma, head and neck, liver or kidney cancer.

This chain connects TRBV6-4 to TRBJ2-5; D is unresolved. CDR1 is MRHNA and CDR2 is SNTAGT in the germline V gene. The CDR3 has 16 residues. V was pared by 5 bases and J by 5 bases, with 21 bases between. The DNA for the CDR3 is TGTGCCAGCAGTAAACCCGTCCGACTCCTAGGGGAGACCCAGTACTTC. The encoded protein is CASSKPVRLLGETQYF.

The V gene is TRBV18, the J gene TRBJ1-5; 9 positions agree with TRBD1. CDR1 is KGHSH and CDR2 is LQKENI in the germline V gene. This CDR3 is built from 15 residues. V shed 4 bases and J 5 bases; nucleotides not matched to a gene: 6. CDR3 in amino acids: CASSLQGARYQPQHF. The DNA of the CDR3 is TGTGCCAGCTCACTACAGGGGGCGCGGTATCAGCCCCAGCATTTT. The entire variable domain, with the rest obtained from reference TRBV18 and TRBJ1-5, is as follows: NAGVMQNPRHLVRRRGQEARLRCSPMKGHSHVYWYRQLPEEGLKFMVYLQKENIIDESGMPKERFSAEFPKEGPSILRIQQVVRGDSAAYFCASSLQGARYQPQHFGDGTRLSIL.

This clone was found many times. The chain is built from TRBV19 and TRBJ1-1; TRBD1 aligns across 7 bases. The germline CDR1 and CDR2 sequences are LNHDA and SQIVND (reference sequence). The junction had 6 bases not matched to a gene; V was cut back by 7 bases and J by 4 bases. CDR3 size: 13 residues. Here the CDR3 reads CASKWTGGTEAFF. The CDR3 DNA is TGTGCCAGTAAGTGGACAGGAGGCACTGAAGCTTTCTTT.

The chain recombines TRBV5-1 with TRBJ1-2, with 10 nucleotides matching TRBD1. The CDR3 is 14 residues long. Unmatched junction bases numbered 4, after V lost 0 bases and J lost 8 bases. Germline V CDR1 and CDR2: SGHRS, YFSETQ. The CDR3 coding sequence is TGCGCCAGCAGCTTGGGACAGGGGGCGCTCGGCTACACCTTC. Protein: CASSLGQGALGYTF.

This rearrangement joins TRBV5-4 to TRBJ1-2; D gene uncertain. The germline V gene encodes CDR1 SGHNT and CDR2 YYREEE (reference sequence). V was trimmed by 0 bases and J by 1 base, leaving 4 bases between them. CDR3 length equals 13 residues. In DNA form, the CDR3 reads TGTGCCAGCAGCTTGGACAGTAACTATGGCTACACCTTC. It encodes CASSLDSNYGYTF.

The rearrangement links TRBV7-6 to TRBJ2-1; D is undetermined. Germline V gene lookup returns CDR1 SGHVS and CDR2 FNYEAQ. The V end lost 4 bases, the J end lost 4 bases, and 5 bases lay between the germline ends. The CDR3 has 12 amino acids. CDR3 region: CASSSNYNEQFF. CDR3 DNA sequence: TGTGCCAGCAGCTCAAATTACAATGAGCAGTTCTTC.

V and J are TRBV7-3 and TRBJ2-1; D remains ambiguous. The CDR3 extends over 17 amino acids. Germline V gene data show CDR1 as SGHTA and CDR2 as FQGTGA. The V end was cut by 4 bases, the J end by 0 bases, with 16 bases between. This CDR3 reads CASSSSPDVSSYNEQFF. In DNA, the CDR3 is TGTGCCAGCAGCTCCAGCCCCGACGTTAGCTCCTACAATGAGCAGTTCTTC.

This chain links TRBV4-1 with TRBJ1-2; TRBD1 might be the D (5 bases). Germline V gene lookup returns CDR1 MGHRA and CDR2 YSYEKL. This CDR3 has 17 residues. Trimming removed 0 bases at V and 7 bases at J, with 21 bases between. For the CDR3, the DNA is TGCGCCAGCAGCCAAGATATTGCAGGGAGAGGAGGTGGTGGCTACACCTTC. This translates into CASSQDIAGRGGGGYTF.

The chain uses TRBV7-2 and TRBJ1-6; D is unclear. This CDR3 has 16 residues. The V end lost 5 bases, the J end lost 0 bases, and 11 bases lay between the germline ends. From germline, CDR1 is SGHTA and CDR2 FQGNSA. The CDR3 DNA reads TGTGCCAGCAGCCCCCGACGGAGCTCCTATAATTCACCCCTCCACTTT. Translation: CASSPRRSSYNSPLHF.

The chain employs TRBV28 and TRBJ2-1; the match to TRBD2 covers 10 bases. The junction had 13 bases not matched to a gene; V was cut back by 5 bases and J by 6 bases. Germline values: CDR1 MDHEN, CDR2 SYDVKM. The CDR3 has 17 amino acids. CDR3 in amino acids: CASSLSTLAGALNEQFF. The CDR3 DNA is TGTGCCAGCAGTCTTTCCACCCTAGCGGGAGCTCTCAATGAGCAGTTCTTC.

This clone was observed once. J is TRBJ2-3 and V is TRBV5-1, with TRBD2 as a possible D gene (5 bases). The length of the CDR3 is 13 residues. Germline CDR1 and CDR2: SGHRS and YFSETQ. Between the trimmed V and J ends, which lost 4 bases and 2 bases, there was a span of 8 bases. The CDR3: CASSNGLTDTQYF. The DNA for the CDR3 is TGCGCCAGCAGCAACGGACTCACAGATACGCAGTATTTT.

This chain connects TRBV5-4 to TRBJ2-6; 8 bases are shared with TRBD1. Germline V gives CDR1 SGHNT, CDR2 YYREEE (reference sequence). Trimming at V came to 0 bases and at J to 3 bases, leaving 8 bases not matched to a gene. CDR3 length: 18 residues. The CDR3 loop reads CASSLGYRGLDGANVLTF. CDR3 DNA: TGTGCCAGCAGCTTGGGGTACAGGGGGTTGGATGGGGCCAACGTCCTGACTTTC.

The chain couples TRBV5-1 to TRBJ2-3; 14 bases align to TRBD2. CDR1 is SGHRS and CDR2 is YFSETQ in the germline V gene. Losses at the gene ends were 0 bases for V and 1 base for J; bases not matched to a gene: 1. CDR3 length equals 17 residues. CDR3 nucleotides: TGCGCCAGCAGCTTGGGGGGACTAGCGGGAGGCACAGATACGCAGTATTTT. Its translation is CASSLGGLAGGTDTQYF.

The rearrangement joins TRBV6-5 to TRBJ2-5; 9 bases align to TRBD1. The CDR3 extends over 13 amino acids. From germline, CDR1 is MNHEY and CDR2 SVGAGI. Germline trimming cut 6 bases from V and 5 bases from J; bases unmatched to any gene: 4. CDR3 in amino acids: CASRTGQGETQYF. Written as DNA, the CDR3 is TGTGCCAGCAGAACTGGACAGGGGGAGACCCAGTACTTC.